Listed below are T cell receptor beta chains from one sample, sequenced in a study of patients and donors after allogeneic stem cell transplantation. TCRdb recomputed calls from the RT-PCR reads with MiXCR, one row per CDR3 protein. The sample includes 150,000 to 200,000 distinct CDR3 sequences, around 28% of them seen just once. What was sequenced was blood, either unsorted or a sorted T cell fraction (not recorded which). The receptor set was obtained from a human donor who was either an allogeneic HSCT recipient or a stem cell or donor lymphocyte infusion donor (not recorded which). It is not recorded whose cells these are; they may come from a transplant donor. CDR3s include the opening cysteine and the closing phenylalanine or tryptophan. The order of the fields is V gene, CDR3 length, CDR3 protein.

>TRBV20-1|13
CSARDLGGTEAFF
>TRBV7-8|14
CASSFRRLNEKLFF
>TRBV5-1|13
CASSHGQDYGYTF
>TRBV21-1|16
CASSKQGSSYNSPLHF
>TRBV4-3|17
CASSQDGAWVGNTEAFF
>TRBV12-3/TRBV12-4|14
CASSLGKGQTEAFF
>TRBV20-1|12
CRTSTGYNEQFF
>TRBV7-9|13
CASSLGGGHEQYF
>TRBV20-1|13
CSARLGGNTEAFF
>TRBV10-3|16
CAISRGRAWTTNEQFF
>TRBV27|13
CASSLRGPGELFF
>TRBV2|14
CAIPTRTGSYEQYF
>TRBV4-3|13
CASSQGGRPFQYF
>TRBV18|14
CASSPVGSNEKLFF
>TRBV5-1|14
CASSREHPKETQYF
>TRBV10-3|13
CAIKREGTDTQYF
>TRBV5-1|11
CASSYGGDQFF
>TRBV4-3|17
CASSLQTGGVGTDTQYF
>TRBV6-4|15
CASSLAGGAYNEQFF
>TRBV9|16
CASSVAAHASNYEQYF
>TRBV5-4|13
CASSPSDGEKLFF
>TRBV24-1|15
CATSDRTGRADTQYF
>TRBV10-3|17
CAISEFRLASKAYEQYF
>TRBV7-9|14
CASSSGTSGRGQFF
>TRBV6-5|16
CASSYAAYPILGELFF
>TRBV18|14
CASSPPATGGEAFF
>TRBV27|13
CASKLLQYNEQFF
>TRBV20-1|13
CSASVRRSWGYTF
>TRBV7-2|16
CASSPEISSSYNEQFF
>TRBV6-6|15
CASSYGQGKLWGYTF
>TRBV24-1|14
CATSDLGGLETQYF
>TRBV18|14
CASSPGTGPRGYTF
>TRBV6-2/TRBV6-3|19
CASSSGLAGGKIERYEQYF
>TRBV27|15
CASSLTFQYQETQYF
>TRBV5-1|13
CASSWGNRYEQYF
>TRBV20-1|15
CSARDYAGRAYEQYF
>TRBV12-3/TRBV12-4|12
CASSLYHQPQHF
>TRBV15|14
CATSRRLDSYEQYF
>TRBV6-5|16
CASSYRQFFFNYGYTF
>TRBV6-5|15
CASRIGTGSYNEQFF
>TRBV24-1|16
CATSDPSGSQAGELFF
>TRBV27|16
CASSNFQGAGNQPQHF
>TRBV10-3|16
CAISGGGQVGNQPQHF
>TRBV27|15
CASSPAGSGANVLTF
>TRBV5-5|14
CASSLRPLWDPQHF